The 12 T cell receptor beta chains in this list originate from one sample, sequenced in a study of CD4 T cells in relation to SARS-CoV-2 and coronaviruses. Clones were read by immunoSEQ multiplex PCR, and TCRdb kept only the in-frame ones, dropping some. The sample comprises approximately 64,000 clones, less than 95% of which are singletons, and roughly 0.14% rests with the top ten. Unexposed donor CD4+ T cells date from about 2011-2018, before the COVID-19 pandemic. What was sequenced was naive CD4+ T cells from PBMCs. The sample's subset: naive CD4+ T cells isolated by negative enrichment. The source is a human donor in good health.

This CDR3 reads CASSVFSGVGQETQYF. CDR3 bases: TGTGCCAGCAGCGTGTTCTCAGGGGTCGGGCAAGAGACCCAGTACTTC. The gene calls are TRBV9 and TRBJ2-5; TRBD1 is a possible D gene (6 bases). CDR1 is SGDLS, CDR2 YYNGEE, per germline. Trimming pared 2 bases from V and 2 bases from J, leaving 16 bases between. This CDR3 comprises 16 residues.

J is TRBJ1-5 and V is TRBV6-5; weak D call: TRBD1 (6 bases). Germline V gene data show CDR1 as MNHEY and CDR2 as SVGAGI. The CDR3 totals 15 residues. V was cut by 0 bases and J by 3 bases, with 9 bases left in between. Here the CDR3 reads CASSYSGQANQPQHF. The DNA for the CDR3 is TGTGCCAGCAGTTACTCGGGACAAGCCAATCAGCCCCAGCATTTT.

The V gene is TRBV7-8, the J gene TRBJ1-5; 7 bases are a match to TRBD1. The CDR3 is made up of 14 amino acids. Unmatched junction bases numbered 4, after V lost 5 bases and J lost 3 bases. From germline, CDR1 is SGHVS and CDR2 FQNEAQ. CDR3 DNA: TGTGCCAGCAGCCGAGGGGGCGTCAATCAGCCCCAGCATTTT. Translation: CASSRGGVNQPQHF.

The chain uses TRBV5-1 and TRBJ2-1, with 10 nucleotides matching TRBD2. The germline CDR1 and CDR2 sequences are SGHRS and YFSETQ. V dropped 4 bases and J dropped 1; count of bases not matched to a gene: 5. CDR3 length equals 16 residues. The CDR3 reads CASSVLAGGSYNEQFF. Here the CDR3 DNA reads TGCGCCAGCAGCGTCTTAGCGGGAGGATCCTACAATGAGCAGTTCTTC.

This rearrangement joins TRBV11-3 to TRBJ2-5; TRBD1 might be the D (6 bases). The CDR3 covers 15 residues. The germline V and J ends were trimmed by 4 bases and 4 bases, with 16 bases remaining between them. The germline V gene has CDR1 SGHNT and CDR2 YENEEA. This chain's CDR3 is CASSSGLTGSETQYF. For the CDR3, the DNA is TGTGCCAGCAGCTCCGGGTTGACAGGCTCAGAGACCCAGTACTTC.

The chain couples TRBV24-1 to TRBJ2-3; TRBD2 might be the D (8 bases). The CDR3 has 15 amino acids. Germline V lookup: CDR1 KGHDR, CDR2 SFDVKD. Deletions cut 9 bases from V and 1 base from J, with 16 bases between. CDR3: CATAREGAGTDTQYF. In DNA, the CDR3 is TGTGCCACCGCTCGGGAGGGGGCTGGCACAGATACGCAGTATTTT.

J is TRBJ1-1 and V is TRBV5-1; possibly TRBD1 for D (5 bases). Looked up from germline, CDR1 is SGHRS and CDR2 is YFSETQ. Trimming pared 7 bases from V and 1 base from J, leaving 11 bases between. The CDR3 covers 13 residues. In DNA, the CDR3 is TGCGCCAGCGCGCCCGACAGGAACACTGAAGCTTTCTTT. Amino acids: CASAPDRNTEAFF.

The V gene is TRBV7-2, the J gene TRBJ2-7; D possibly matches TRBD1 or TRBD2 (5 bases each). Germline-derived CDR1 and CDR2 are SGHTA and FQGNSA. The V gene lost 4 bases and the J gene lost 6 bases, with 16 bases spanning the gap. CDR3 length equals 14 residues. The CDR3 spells CASSSGPSAGEQYF. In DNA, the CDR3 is TGTGCCAGCAGCTCGGGACCCTCTGCCGGCGAGCAGTACTTC.

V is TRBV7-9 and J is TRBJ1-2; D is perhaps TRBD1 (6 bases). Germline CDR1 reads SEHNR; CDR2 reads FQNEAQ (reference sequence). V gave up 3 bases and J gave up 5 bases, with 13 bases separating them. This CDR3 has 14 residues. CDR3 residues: CASSLPGVGYGYTF. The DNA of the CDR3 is TGTGCCAGCAGCTTGCCAGGGGTAGGATATGGCTACACCTTC.

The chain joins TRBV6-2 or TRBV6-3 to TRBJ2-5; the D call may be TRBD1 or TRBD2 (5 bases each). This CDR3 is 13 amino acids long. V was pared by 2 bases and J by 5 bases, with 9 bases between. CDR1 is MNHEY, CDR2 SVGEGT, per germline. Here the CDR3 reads CASSYEGPETQYF. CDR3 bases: TGTGCCAGCAGTTACGAGGGGCCGGAGACCCAGTACTTC.

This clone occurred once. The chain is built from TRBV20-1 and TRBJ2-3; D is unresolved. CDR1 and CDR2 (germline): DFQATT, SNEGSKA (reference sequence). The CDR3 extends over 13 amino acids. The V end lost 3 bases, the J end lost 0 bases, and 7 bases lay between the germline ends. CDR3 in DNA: TGCAGTGCTAGTATTTTTAGCACAGATACGCAGTATTTT. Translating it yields CSASIFSTDTQYF.

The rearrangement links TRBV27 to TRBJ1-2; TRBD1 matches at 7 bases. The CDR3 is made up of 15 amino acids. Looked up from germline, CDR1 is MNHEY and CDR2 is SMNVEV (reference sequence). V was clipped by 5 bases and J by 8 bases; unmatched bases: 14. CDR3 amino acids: CASSGNLGGAGGYTF. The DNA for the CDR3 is TGTGCCAGCAGTGGAAACCTAGGGGGCGCCGGGGGCTACACCTTC.